The 19 T cell receptor beta chains below come from one sample, sequenced in a study of regulatory T cells in long-lasting Graves disease. CDR3 regions were amplified by Arm-PCR using iRepertoire HTBI primers to build TCR beta libraries. From the multiplex PCR reads, TCRdb called clonotypes with MiXCR, one entry per CDR3 protein. The sample lists approximately 400,000 distinct CDR3 sequences; around 16% were seen once. The time point: newly diagnosed GD, antithyroid drugs for less than 3 months. The authors made the TCR library using RNA they extracted from PBMCs. These data are also associated with another study on T cells in Graves' hyperthyroidism and ophthalmopathy.

The sample consisted of peripheral blood mononuclear cells (PBMCs), taken at new diagnosis, from a patient treated with antithyroid drugs. The receptors derive from a woman in her thirties or forties with Graves disease.

The rearrangement uses TRBV9 and TRBJ2-1; 14 nucleotides line up with TRBD2. This CDR3 spans 16 amino acids. CDR1 SGDLS and CDR2 YYNGEE come from the germline V gene. V shed 3 bases, J shed 5 bases, and the junction held 4 bases outside the gene matches. The CDR3 nucleotides are TGTGCCAGCAGCGGACTAGCGGGAGGGGAGGACAATGAGCAGTTCTTC. Translating it yields CASSGLAGGEDNEQFF. Variable domain in full (rest from reference TRBV9 and TRBJ2-1): DSGVTQTPKHLITATGQRVTLRCSPRSGDLSVYWYQQSLDQGLQFLIQYYNGEERAKGNILERFSAQQFPDLHSELNLSSLELGDSALYFCASSGLAGGEDNEQFFGPGTRLTVL.

This clonotype was recorded many times. The V call is TRBV28, the J call TRBJ2-7; D not certain. Germline V gene data show CDR1 as MDHEN and CDR2 as SYDVKM. There are 14 residues in the CDR3. V was pared by 3 bases and J by 2 bases, with 11 bases between. CDR3 in DNA: TGTGCCAGCAGTTTCTTCGACGGAACCTACGAGCAGTACTTC. This sequence encodes CASSFFDGTYEQYF.

Many counts were recorded for this clonotype. The V and J genes are TRBV12-3 or TRBV12-4 and TRBJ2-2; TRBD2 matches 8 bases. The CDR3 has 18 amino acids. Trimming at V came to 3 bases and at J to 4 bases, leaving 13 bases not matched to a gene. Here the CDR3 DNA reads TGTGCCAGCAGTTTCCTCGGACCGGGACTAGGACCCACCGGGGAGCTGTTTTTT. It yields the protein CASSFLGPGLGPTGELFF.

This clonotype appeared a single time. J is TRBJ1-6 and V is TRBV4-2; TRBD1 is a possible D gene (5 bases). The CDR3 length is 17 residues. Trimming left V 0 bases short and J 0 bases short, with 9 bases between. CDR1 LGHNA and CDR2 YNFKEQ come from the germline V gene. The CDR3 loop is CASSQDAGSSYNSPLHF. In DNA form, the CDR3 reads TGTGCCAGCAGCCAAGATGCAGGGAGCTCCTATAATTCACCCCTCCACTTT.

Turning to this clonotype: Given a much more abundant clone one base away, this may be a read error. Because it lacks the conserved phenylalanine or tryptophan at the end, this CDR3 is likely a read error. The chain combines TRBV18 with TRBJ1-1, with 8 bases fitting TRBD1. The CDR3 extends over 15 amino acids. The germline gives CDR1 KGHSH, CDR2 LQKENI. The V and J ends lost 1 base and 1 base, in that order; junction bases with no gene match: 2. CDR3 nucleotides: TGTGCCAGCTCACCACAGCAGGGGGCGAACACTGAAGCTTTCTCT. Translating it yields CASSPQQGANTEAFS.

This clonotype was seen at least ten times. The gene calls are TRBV6-2 or TRBV6-3 and TRBJ1-1, with a possible D match to TRBD1 (5 bases). The germline gives CDR1 MNHEY, CDR2 SVGEGT. The CDR3 sequence is 14 residues long. Trimming shortened V by 6 bases and J by 3 bases, and 14 bases separated the two germline ends. The CDR3 DNA sequence: TGTGCCAGCAGCGAACAGGCGGGGGACACTGAAGCTTTCTTT. Translating it yields CASSEQAGDTEAFF.

With regard to this clonotype: This may stem from a read error, because a much larger clone lies one nucleotide away. V gene TRBV20-1 combines with J gene TRBJ2-4; the match to TRBD2 covers 10 bases. V was clipped by 4 bases and J by 8 bases; unmatched bases: 8. CDR1 is DFQATT and CDR2 is SNEGSKA in the germline V gene (reference sequence). The CDR3 has 14 amino acids. CDR3 in DNA: TGCAGTGCTAAAAAGCGGGGGGGCCTGGACATTCAGTACTTC. This gives the protein CSAKKRGGLDIQYF.

This clonotype came up many times. The CDR3 loop reads CASSLPTDRKNTEAFF. CDR3 coding DNA: TGTGCCAGCAGCTTACCGACAGACAGAAAGAACACTGAAGCTTTCTTT. The chain carries TRBV11-2 and TRBJ1-1; weak D call: TRBD1 (5 bases). V was clipped by 2 bases and J by 1 base, with 14 bases between them. The CDR3 sequence is 16 residues long. Germline V lookup: CDR1 SGHAT, CDR2 FQNNGV.

In its sample, this clonotype was seen many times. The chain uses TRBV30 and TRBJ2-1, with 11 bases lining up with TRBD2. V was clipped by 7 bases and J by 4 bases; unmatched bases: 12. Germline values: CDR1 GTSNPN, CDR2 SVGIG (reference sequence). The CDR3 sequence is 16 residues long. CDR3 nucleotides: TGTGCCTCCCGATCTAGCGGGAGGTCCCTATACAATGAGCAGTTCTTC. It codes for CASRSSGRSLYNEQFF. Full variable domain (remainder filled in from reference TRBV30 and TRBJ2-1): SQTIHQWPATLVQPVGSPLSLECTVEGTSNPNLYWYRQAAGRGLQLLFYSVGIGQISSEVPQNLSASRPQDRQFILSSKKLLLSDSGFYLCASRSSGRSLYNEQFFGPGTRLTVL.

This clonotype showed up just a few times. The gene calls are TRBV28 and TRBJ1-5; 8 bases map to TRBD1. CDR1 and CDR2 from the germline V gene are MDHEN and SYDVKM. CDR3 size: 15 residues. V shed 5 bases and J 7 bases; nucleotides not matched to a gene: 10. Here the CDR3 reads CASSEVDRVLQPQHF. The CDR3 bases are TGTGCCAGCAGTGAAGTGGACAGGGTTTTACAGCCCCAGCATTTT.

There are a few counts of this clonotype. The genes are TRBV20-1 and TRBJ1-1; 7 nucleotides align to TRBD1. The V gene's germline CDR1 is DFQATT and CDR2 SNEGSKA (reference sequence). V lost 0 bases and J lost 1; bases outside the gene matches: 8. The CDR3 covers 16 residues. CDR3 amino acids: CSARDRQGVPNTEAFF. The CDR3 nucleotides read TGCAGTGCTAGAGATCGCCAGGGGGTCCCGAACACTGAAGCTTTCTTT.

This clonotype appeared many times. V and J are TRBV20-1 and TRBJ1-6; D is unclear. Trimming cost V 0 bases and J 5 bases, with 5 bases left between them. The germline gives CDR1 DFQATT, CDR2 SNEGSKA (reference sequence). There are 13 residues in the CDR3. For the CDR3, the DNA is TGCAGTGCTAGAGAGCAGAATAATTCACCCCTCCACTTT. The encoded protein is CSAREQNNSPLHF.

The chain recombines TRBV28 with TRBJ1-5; tentative D call: TRBD1 (5 bases). V lost 5 bases, J lost 2 bases, and 13 bases lay in between. The CDR3 sequence is 15 residues long. Germline V lookup: CDR1 MDHEN, CDR2 SYDVKM. CDR3 DNA: TGTGCCAGCAGTCGGGGGGGATATGGCAATCAGCCCCAGCATTTT. Its translation is CASSRGGYGNQPQHF. The full variable domain, in which reference TRBV28 and TRBJ1-5 provide the parts outside the CDR3, is DVKVTQSSRYLVKRTGEKVFLECVQDMDHENMFWYRQDPGLGLRLIYFSYDVKMKEKGDIPEGYSVSREKKERFSLILESASTNQTSMYLCASSRGGYGNQPQHFGDGTRLSIL.

This clonotype has at least ten counts. Sequence at one end of the junction differs from germline and may be a read error. The chain couples TRBV5-1 to TRBJ1-1; possible D gene TRBD1, 6 bases. Germline-derived CDR1 and CDR2 are SGHRS and YFSETQ. The CDR3 runs to 15 residues. The CDR3 coding sequence is TGTGCCAGCAGCTTGGCGGGCAAGGGGGACACTGAAGCTTTCTTT. Amino acids: CASSLAGKGDTEAFF.

This clonotype was seen only a few times. The chain recombines TRBV7-8 with TRBJ2-7; D is unresolved. This CDR3 has 17 residues. The V and J ends lost 0 bases and 2 bases respectively, with 17 bases between them. Germline V gives CDR1 SGHVS, CDR2 FQNEAQ. The CDR3, as DNA: TGTGCCAGCAGCTTAGCTCCAGGCTTTAGGTCGACCTACGAGCAGTACTTC. It encodes CASSLAPGFRSTYEQYF.

At least ten counts were recorded for this clonotype. The rearrangement links TRBV20-1 to TRBJ2-3; D could derive from TRBD1 or TRBD2 (5 bases each). V was cut by 1 base and J by 4 bases, with 15 bases left in between. Looked up from germline, CDR1 is DFQATT and CDR2 is SNEGSKA (reference sequence). This CDR3 contains 15 residues. As DNA, the CDR3 is TGCAGTGCTAGAGCAGGGACCACCTTGGCAGATACGCAGTATTTT. Translating it yields CSARAGTTLADTQYF.

Ten or more counts support this clonotype. The chain couples TRBV18 to TRBJ2-7; D remains ambiguous. There are 14 residues in the CDR3. Germline V CDR1 and CDR2: KGHSH, LQKENI. The V gene lost 2 bases and the J gene lost 3 bases, with 11 bases spanning the gap. The CDR3: CASSPTHDHYEQYF. As DNA, the CDR3 is TGTGCCAGCTCACCAACACACGATCACTACGAGCAGTACTTC.

The J gene is TRBJ1-2, the V gene TRBV11-1; D might be TRBD1 (5 bases). The CDR3 is 13 amino acids. Germline values: CDR1 SGHAT, CDR2 FQDESV (reference sequence). The V end lost 4 bases, the J end lost 4 bases, and 10 bases lay between the germline ends. The CDR3 DNA sequence: TGTGCCAGCAGCTCGGGACCCTTCTATGGCTACACCTTC. This sequence encodes CASSSGPFYGYTF.

This sequence joins TRBV20-1 and TRBJ2-1; D is possibly TRBD1 (6 bases). The CDR3 is 14 residues long. The V and J ends lost 6 bases and 0 bases respectively, with 12 bases between them. Germline assignment: CDR1 DFQATT and CDR2 SNEGSKA (reference sequence). The CDR3 region is CSAWDKSSYNEQFF. The CDR3 region has the DNA TGCAGTGCGTGGGACAAAAGCTCCTACAATGAGCAGTTCTTC.